These 28 T cell receptor beta chains were all obtained from the same sample, sequenced in a study of blood T cell repertoires in COVID-19. TCRdb keeps only in-frame clones here, not all; method: immunoSEQ multiplex PCR. The sample lists under 85,000 clones, around 85% occurring once. Sequencing used peripheral blood. The receptor set was obtained from a man older than 75 with acute or convalescent COVID-19.

This chain connects TRBV5-6 to TRBJ1-6, with D possibly being TRBD1 (6 bases). In germline, CDR1 is SGHDT, CDR2 YYEEEE. The length of the CDR3 is 13 residues. The V and J ends lost 2 bases and 7 bases respectively, with 7 bases between them. The DNA of the CDR3 is TGTGCCAGCAGCTTTAGGGGGAATTCACCCCTCCACTTT. Translating gives CASSFRGNSPLHF.

This sequence joins TRBV27 and TRBJ2-7; 8 bases fit TRBD2. CDR1 and CDR2 (germline): MNHEY, SMNVEV (reference sequence). V shed 7 bases and J 4 bases; nucleotides not matched to a gene: 9. The CDR3 is 14 residues long. The CDR3 spells CASTPAGVPYEQYF. CDR3 sequence (DNA): TGTGCCAGCACCCCAGCGGGAGTCCCTTACGAGCAGTACTTC.

The V and J genes are TRBV28 and TRBJ2-1, with 14 bases lining up with TRBD2. CDR1 is MDHEN and CDR2 is SYDVKM in the germline V gene. CDR3 length: 17 residues. The V and J ends lost 6 bases and 3 bases, in that order; junction bases with no gene match: 7. The CDR3 spells CASSRGTSGGYYNEQFF. The CDR3, as DNA: TGTGCCAGCAGCCGAGGGACTAGCGGGGGCTACTACAATGAGCAGTTCTTC. Based on the CDR3 plus reference TRBV28 and TRBJ2-1, the full variable domain is DVKVTQSSRYLVKRTGEKVFLECVQDMDHENMFWYRQDPGLGLRLIYFSYDVKMKEKGDIPEGYSVSREKKERFSLILESASTNQTSMYLCASSRGTSGGYYNEQFFGPGTRLTVL.

The chain recombines TRBV28 with TRBJ2-7, with 7 bases aligning to TRBD2. Trimming removed 4 bases from V and 6 bases from J; junction bases left unmatched: 12. This CDR3 is 15 amino acids long. Germline V gene lookup returns CDR1 MDHEN and CDR2 SYDVKM. The CDR3 region is CASSSSGTTGGEQYF. The CDR3 coding sequence is TGTGCCAGCAGTTCATCCGGGACTACAGGCGGCGAGCAGTACTTC.

This clone was observed a single time. V and J are TRBV5-1 and TRBJ1-1; D remains unclear. The germline gives CDR1 SGHRS, CDR2 YFSETQ. V lost 0 bases and J lost 3, with 12 bases in between. The CDR3 contains 15 residues. This CDR3 reads CASSLASGMDTEAFF. The CDR3 nucleotides are TGCGCCAGCAGCTTGGCCTCAGGTATGGACACTGAAGCTTTCTTT. The variable domain in full, completed from reference TRBV5-1 and TRBJ1-1, reads KAGVTQTPRYLIKTRGQQVTLSCSPISGHRSVSWYQQTPGQGLQFLFEYFSETQRNKGNFPGRFSGRQFSNSRSEMNVSTLELGDSALYLCASSLASGMDTEAFFGQGTRLTVV.

The table lists this clone with a few counts. The rearrangement joins TRBV27 to TRBJ2-2, with D perhaps TRBD1 (5 bases). The V end was cut by 2 bases, the J end by 4 bases, with 8 bases between. Germline V CDR1 and CDR2: MNHEY, SMNVEV (reference sequence). The CDR3 has 14 amino acids. Here the CDR3 reads CASSLRGGTGELFF. CDR3 DNA sequence: TGTGCCAGCAGTTTAAGGGGCGGCACCGGGGAGCTGTTTTTT.

The V gene is TRBV6-5, the J gene TRBJ2-2, with unresolved D. The CDR3 has 15 residues. CDR1 MNHEY and CDR2 SVGAGI come from the germline V gene. Between the trimmed V and J ends, which lost 4 bases and 0 bases, there was a span of 9 bases. This CDR3 reads CASSWATTNTGELFF. The DNA of the CDR3 is TGTGCCAGCAGTTGGGCGACAACGAACACCGGGGAGCTGTTTTTT.

The V call is TRBV6-6, the J call TRBJ2-1; 10 bases are a match to TRBD2. The germline CDR1 and CDR2 sequences are MNHNY and SVGAGI (reference sequence). V trimming: 5 bases; J trimming: 8 bases; junction bases outside the gene matches: 15. The CDR3 spans 17 residues. The CDR3 DNA reads as TGTGCCAGCAGTCCCTTAGCGGGGGGAAAATCTGAGGATGAGCAGTTCTTC. Translation gives CASSPLAGGKSEDEQFF.

V gene TRBV28 combines with J gene TRBJ1-2; TRBD1 matches at 11 bases. Germline CDR1 reads MDHEN; CDR2 reads SYDVKM. The CDR3 consists of 16 residues. V lost 3 bases, J lost 4 bases, and 7 bases stayed unmatched. In nucleotides, the CDR3 is TGTGCCAGCAGTTTCGGACAGGGGGCTGGTGGCTATGGCTACACCTTC. This translates into CASSFGQGAGGYGYTF.

In this sample, this clone turned up a few times. V usage is TRBV28 and J usage is TRBJ2-6; D is undetermined. V was pared by 3 bases and J by 0 bases, with 18 bases between. Germline CDR1 and CDR2: MDHEN and SYDVKM. The length of the CDR3 is 19 residues. The CDR3 sequence: CASSFNRFASLSGANVLTF. The CDR3 DNA follows: TGTGCCAGCAGTTTCAACAGATTTGCGTCCCTCTCTGGGGCCAACGTCCTGACTTTC.

This clone turned up a few times. The J gene is TRBJ2-7, the V gene TRBV7-9, with a possible D match to TRBD2 (6 bases). The length of the CDR3 is 15 residues. CDR1 SEHNR and CDR2 FQNEAQ come from the germline V gene (reference sequence). The ends were cut back, 10 bases at V and 2 bases at J, with 21 bases in the middle. The CDR3 protein is CAISPQGGEPYEQYF. CDR3 DNA: TGTGCCATCTCCCCCCAAGGCGGGGAACCCTACGAGCAGTACTTC.

The J gene is TRBJ1-1, the V gene TRBV5-1; TRBD1 might be the D (6 bases). CDR3 size: 16 residues. The germline V gene encodes CDR1 SGHRS and CDR2 YFSETQ. V was shortened by 1 base and J by 0 bases, with 13 bases between the two germline ends. CDR3 sequence reads: CASSLSQGTMNTEAFF. The DNA of the CDR3 is TGCGCCAGCAGCTTGAGCCAGGGGACTATGAACACTGAAGCTTTCTTT. Combining the CDR3 with reference TRBV5-1 and TRBJ1-1 gives the whole variable domain KAGVTQTPRYLIKTRGQQVTLSCSPISGHRSVSWYQQTPGQGLQFLFEYFSETQRNKGNFPGRFSGRQFSNSRSEMNVSTLELGDSALYLCASSLSQGTMNTEAFFGQGTRLTVV.

The rearrangement links TRBV27 to TRBJ1-1, with D tentatively TRBD1 (5 bases). The V end was cut by 7 bases, the J end by 1 base, with 13 bases between. This CDR3 contains 14 residues. Germline V gene data show CDR1 as MNHEY and CDR2 as SMNVEV (reference sequence). The CDR3 bases are TGTGCCAGCACTTCGACAGTTTGGAACACTGAAGCTTTCTTT. Its protein product is CASTSTVWNTEAFF.

This clone came up once. The chain joins TRBV18 to TRBJ1-1; D is perhaps TRBD1 (6 bases). The germline V gene encodes CDR1 KGHSH and CDR2 LQKENI. Trimming stripped 8 bases from V and 1 base from J, with 14 bases between. CDR3 length: 14 residues. CDR3 sequence reads: CASTGRVKNTEAFF. The CDR3 region has the DNA TGTGCCAGCACAGGGAGGGTGAAGAACACTGAAGCTTTCTTT. Based on the CDR3 plus reference TRBV18 and TRBJ1-1, the full variable domain is NAGVMQNPRHLVRRRGQEARLRCSPMKGHSHVYWYRQLPEEGLKFMVYLQKENIIDESGMPKERFSAEFPKEGPSILRIQQVVRGDSAAYFCASTGRVKNTEAFFGQGTRLTVV.

The rearrangement uses TRBV29-1 and TRBJ2-2; tentatively, D is TRBD1 (6 bases). CDR1 is SQVTM and CDR2 is ANQGSEA in the germline V gene. V was clipped by 4 bases and J by 2 bases, with 14 bases between them. The CDR3 runs 15 residues. The CDR3 loop reads CSVGDDRKNTGELFF. The CDR3 DNA is TGCAGCGTTGGGGATGACAGGAAAAACACCGGGGAGCTGTTTTTT.

The chain carries TRBV28 and TRBJ2-1; TRBD2 is a possible D gene (6 bases). The CDR3 runs 14 residues. Germline CDR1 reads MDHEN; CDR2 reads SYDVKM. The V and J ends lost 8 bases and 6 bases respectively, with 17 bases between them. This chain's CDR3 is CASETARGTNEQFF. CDR3 coding DNA: TGTGCCAGCGAAACGGCCCGGGGGACCAATGAGCAGTTCTTC.

The chain combines TRBV2 with TRBJ1-5, with a weak D call TRBD1 (6 bases). The CDR3 has 15 amino acids. CDR1 and CDR2 (germline): SNHLY, FYNNEI. V was pared by 6 bases and J by 1 base, with 13 bases between. The CDR3 loop reads CASSQTDRSNQPQHF. The DNA for the CDR3 is TGTGCCAGCAGCCAGACCGACAGGAGCAATCAGCCCCAGCATTTT.

The V gene is TRBV19, the J gene TRBJ1-6; 7 nucleotides match TRBD1. Losses at the gene ends were 5 bases for V and 7 bases for J; bases not matched to a gene: 14. The CDR3 contains 17 residues. The germline gives CDR1 LNHDA, CDR2 SQIVND (reference sequence). The CDR3 DNA is TGTGCCAGTAGTCTCCTTCTTTCCGGGACAGCCAATTCACCCCTCCACTTT. Encoded protein: CASSLLLSGTANSPLHF. The complete variable domain, with remaining parts taken from reference TRBV19 and TRBJ1-6, reads DGGITQSPKYLFRKEGQNVTLSCEQNLNHDAMYWYRQDPGQGLRLIYYSQIVNDFQKGDIAEGYSVSREKKESFPLTVTSAQKNPTAFYLCASSLLLSGTANSPLHFGNGTRLTVT.

This chain joins TRBV4-3 and TRBJ2-3; TRBD2 matches at 12 bases. J lost 0 bases, V lost 1 base, and 2 bases had no gene match. The V gene's germline CDR1 is LGHNA and CDR2 YSLEER. The CDR3 is 17 amino acids. This chain's CDR3 is CASSQGTSGVSTDTQYF. Written as DNA, the CDR3 is TGCGCCAGCAGCCAAGGGACTAGCGGGGTTAGCACAGATACGCAGTATTTT.

The CDR3 reads CASSLHRDGTGELFF. CDR3 bases: TGTGCCAGCTCACTACACAGGGACGGGACCGGGGAGCTGTTTTTT. V usage is TRBV18 and J usage is TRBJ2-2, with a weak D call TRBD1 (6 bases). The CDR3 is 15 amino acids. V was cut by 4 bases and J by 5 bases, with 14 bases left in between. Germline assignment: CDR1 KGHSH and CDR2 LQKENI.

The gene calls are TRBV6-5 and TRBJ2-7, with 9 bases lining up with TRBD1. V lost 5 bases and J lost 4; bases outside the gene matches: 6. Germline V gene sequence: CDR1 MNHEY, CDR2 SVGAGI. The CDR3 covers 14 residues. The CDR3 DNA sequence: TGTGCCAGCAGTCCTTGGGACAGGGATTACGAGCAGTACTTC. Residues: CASSPWDRDYEQYF.

J is TRBJ2-2 and V is TRBV4-3; 16 positions agree with TRBD2. Germline V gene data show CDR1 as LGHNA and CDR2 as YSLEER. The ends lost 1 base at V and 6 bases at J; junction bases unmatched: 2. The CDR3 covers 17 residues. The CDR3 sequence: CASSQGGLAGGSGELFF. CDR3 nucleotide sequence: TGCGCCAGCAGCCAAGGGGGACTAGCGGGAGGGTCCGGGGAGCTGTTTTTT.

In nucleotides, the CDR3 is TGTGCCAGCAGGGACAGATTGAACACTGAAGCTTTCTTT. Translating gives CASRDRLNTEAFF. This chain joins TRBV2 and TRBJ1-1, with TRBD1 as a possible D gene (6 bases). CDR3 size: 13 residues. Germline V gene sequence: CDR1 SNHLY, CDR2 FYNNEI. V dropped 6 bases and J dropped 0 bases, with 8 bases sitting between them. The variable domain in full, completed from reference TRBV2 and TRBJ1-1, reads EPEVTQTPSHQVTQMGQEVILRCVPISNHLYFYWYRQILGQKVEFLVSFYNNEISEKSEIFDDQFSVERPDGSNFTLKIRSTKLEDSAMYFCASRDRLNTEAFFGQGTRLTVV.

The chain uses TRBV4-3 and TRBJ2-7; maybe TRBD1 (6 bases). The length of the CDR3 is 15 residues. With 5 bases removed from V and 3 bases from J, the gap between germline ends came to 17 bases. Germline loops: CDR1 LGHNA, CDR2 YSLEER. The CDR3 reads CASSYLSGTHYEQYF. The DNA of the CDR3 is TGCGCCAGCAGCTATCTATCCGGGACACACTACGAGCAGTACTTC.

This chain joins TRBV5-8 and TRBJ2-5; D ambiguous. The germline gives CDR1 SGHTS, CDR2 YDEGEE. The CDR3 runs to 13 residues. The ends were cut back, 0 bases at V and 2 bases at J, with 5 bases in the middle. The CDR3 here is CASSLGGQETQYF. CDR3 sequence (DNA): TGTGCCAGCAGCTTGGGCGGACAAGAGACCCAGTACTTC.

V is TRBV6-2 or TRBV6-3 and J is TRBJ1-3; 12 nucleotides line up with TRBD1. Germline CDR1 is MNHEY and CDR2 is SVGEGT. V shed 2 bases and J 4 bases; nucleotides not matched to a gene: 3. This CDR3 contains 16 residues. In DNA, the CDR3 is TGTGCCAGCAGTTACGGGACAGGGGGCTCCGGAAACACCATATATTTT. Its protein product is CASSYGTGGSGNTIYF.

V usage is TRBV19 and J usage is TRBJ1-2; no firm D call. V shed 3 bases and J shed 8 bases, with 19 bases lying between them. The CDR3 has 15 amino acids. Germline CDR1 LNHDA, CDR2 SQIVND (reference sequence). The DNA of the CDR3 is TGTGCCAGTAGTATCACTAGGAACCCCTTTTTCGGCTACACCTTC. It translates to CASSITRNPFFGYTF.

This clone appeared once. Here the CDR3 reads CASSLWTAGELFF. CDR3 DNA sequence: TGTGCCAGCAGTTTATGGACAGCCGGGGAGCTGTTTTTT. The chain carries TRBV6-6 and TRBJ2-2, with D possibly matching TRBD1 (6 bases). Trimming cost V 4 bases and J 6 bases, with 9 bases left between them. The CDR3 is 13 residues long. Looked up from germline, CDR1 is MNHNY and CDR2 is SVGAGI (reference sequence).